The clone carrying this TCR beta chain showed up many times. As yet, its antigen is unknown. V was cut by 5 bases and J by 3 bases, with 8 bases left in between. The V gene's germline CDR1 is MNHEY and CDR2 SVGEGT. The CDR3 has 13 residues. These data come from a study of T cells in Graves' hyperthyroidism and ophthalmopathy. Ophthalmopathy cases met thresholds of Clinical Activity Score at least 3, NOSPECS grade at least 4 and duration under 3 months. Uncontrolled infection, other autoimmune disease, pregnancy and lactation each barred patients from inclusion. Diagnosing involved the use of clinical symptoms, serum thyroxine and TRAb, thyroid ultrasound and orbital computed tomography. RNA transcripts served as the template for amplifying TCR beta CDR3 regions. Using the HTBI primer set, a first-round RT-PCR was run on the TCR CDR3. From the multiplex PCR reads, TCRdb called clonotypes with MiXCR, one entry per CDR3 protein. The table lists 34,000 or so distinct CDR3 sequences, about 52% of them singletons.

Whole-study results and caveats: Blood also showed most of the thyroid clonotypes that were expanded above 0.001.

The sequenced sample was blood. This chain uses TRBV6-2 or TRBV6-3 with TRBJ2-1; D unresolved. The origin of this receptor is a middle-aged woman with Graves' ophthalmopathy. CDR3 sequence reads: CASSRLNYNEQFF. CDR3 bases: TGTGCCAGCAGTCGACTTAACTACAATGAGCAGTTCTTC.